Listed below are T cell receptor beta chains from one sample, sequenced in a study of T cells in Graves' hyperthyroidism and ophthalmopathy. Each CDR3 protein is one row after TCRdb ran MiXCR on the multiplex PCR reads. The sample carries approximately 640,000 distinct CDR3 sequences, 15% to 20% recorded once. Sequencing input: blood. All receptors derive from a woman under 40 with Graves' hyperthyroidism. Each CDR3 is given with its conserved first and last residue. D genes are given only for firm matches. A row's size may be missing; if present it is once, few, many or a size class.

CDR3: CASSLLAGGTDTQYF
DNA: TGTGCCAGCAGCTTACTAGCGGGGGGTACAGATACGCAGTATTTT
V: TRBV11-1
size: many
J: TRBJ2-3
D: TRBD2

CDR3: CASSVVGAQDTQYF
DNA: TGTGCCAGCAGCGTAGTAGGGGCCCAAGATACGCAGTATTTT
V: TRBV9
size: -
J: TRBJ2-3
D: -

CDR3: CASSPRRQGTTEAFF
DNA: TGTGCCAGCTCACCTCGTCGACAGGGAACCACTGAAGCTTTCTTT
V: TRBV18
size: few
J: TRBJ1-1
D: TRBD1

CDR3: CASSWGQGSGELFF
DNA: TGTGCCAGCAGCTGGGGCCAGGGTTCCGGGGAGCTGTTTTTT
V: TRBV5-5
size: few
J: TRBJ2-2
D: -

CDR3: CASGRDSQGYTF
DNA: TGTGCCAGCGGGCGGGACAGCCAAGGCTACACCTTC
V: TRBV2
size: many
J: TRBJ1-2
D: TRBD1

CDR3: CASSLGSHLYTGELFF
DNA: TGTGCCAGCAGCTTAGGATCTCATTTATACACCGGGGAGCTGTTTTTT
V: TRBV7-2
size: -
J: TRBJ2-2
D: -

CDR3: CASSTNRGQETQYF
DNA: TGTGCCAGCAGCACTAACAGGGGTCAAGAGACCCAGTACTTC
V: TRBV12-3/TRBV12-4
size: many
J: TRBJ2-5
D: TRBD1

CDR3: CASSFRLGYNEQFF
DNA: TGTGCCAGCAGTTTCAGGCTAGGCTACAATGAGCAGTTCTTC
V: TRBV12-3/TRBV12-4
size: -
J: TRBJ2-1
D: -

CDR3: CSVPGQGFYEQYF
DNA: TGCAGCGTACCGGGACAGGGTTTCTACGAGCAGTACTTC
V: TRBV29-1
size: many
J: TRBJ2-7
D: TRBD1

CDR3: CASSPSSARETQYF
DNA: TGTGCCAGCAGCCCCTCTAGCGCTCGGGAGACCCAGTACTTC
V: TRBV11-2
size: many
J: TRBJ2-5
D: -

CDR3: CASSQEEGWTEAFF
DNA: TGTGCCAGCAGCCAAGAGGAGGGGTGGACTGAAGCTTTCTTT
V: TRBV14
size: -
J: TRBJ1-1
D: -